This T cell receptor beta chain derives from a study of beta chain features in type 1 diabetes. General observations from the study: Moderately but significantly shorter TCRB CDR3s were found in Type 1 diabetes patients in all four CD4+ subsets.

A CD45RO/CCR7/CD25/CD127/CD95/CD27 panel sorted naive, central memory, regulatory and stem cell-like memory CD4+ cells. Expressed TCRB transcripts were sequenced, since all the RNA that had been isolated was reverse transcribed. Clones were sequenced by immunoSEQ multiplex PCR, and TCRdb holds only the in-frame ones, with some missing. This table holds a few hundred thousand clones, 15% found once. Germline V lookup: CDR1 SGHNT, CDR2 YYREEE (reference sequence). The V and J ends lost 3 bases and 3 bases respectively, with 7 bases between them. The length of the CDR3 is 12 residues. This clone appeared once. Its antigen remains unknown.

This TCR derives from a young man with type 1 diabetes. Sequencing was done on a sample of naive CD4+ T cells from blood. The rearrangement uses TRBV5-4 and TRBJ2-7; D possibly corresponds to TRBD1 (6 bases). The CDR3 nucleotides read TGTGCCAGCAGCTCAGGGGTCTACGAGCAGTACTTC. Translating it yields CASSSGVYEQYF.